The 4 T cell receptor beta chains below come from one sample, sequenced in a study of ipilimumab plus nivolumab after autologous stem cell transplantation. Data came from immunoSEQ multiplex PCR; TCRdb stores just in-frame clones and leaves some out. Here the sample spans about 16,000 clones, approximately 82% being singletons. The sequencing here drew on PBMCs, taken in a trial of ipilimumab plus nivolumab as post-transplant consolidation. The source is a male donor with diffuse large B-cell lymphoma.

This clone came up once. The CDR3 here is CATSMKGQGSPGELFF. Written as DNA, the CDR3 is TGTGCCACCAGCATGAAGGGACAGGGAAGCCCCGGGGAGCTGTTTTTT. V is TRBV15 and J is TRBJ2-2; TRBD1 agrees at 9 bases. CDR1 is LNHNV and CDR2 is YYDKDF in the germline V gene (reference sequence). This CDR3 spans 16 amino acids. J was trimmed by 6 bases and V by 4 bases; bases with no gene match: 9.

The V call is TRBV19, the J call TRBJ2-7; tentative D call: TRBD2 (6 bases). The V end lost 7 bases, the J end lost 6 bases, and 19 bases lay between the germline ends. The germline CDR1 and CDR2 sequences are LNHDA and SQIVND (reference sequence). The CDR3 totals 14 residues. This chain's CDR3 is CASNRGGKFAEQYF. CDR3 nucleotides: TGTGCCAGTAACCGTGGGGGGAAGTTCGCCGAGCAGTACTTC.

The J gene is TRBJ1-3, the V gene TRBV7-6, with no clear D. The germline CDR1 and CDR2 sequences are SGHVS and FNYEAQ. V was trimmed by 5 bases and J by 0 bases, leaving 8 bases between them. The CDR3 is made up of 14 amino acids. The CDR3 DNA sequence: TGTGCCAGCAGCCAACCCGGCTCTGGAAACACCATATATTTT. This translates into CASSQPGSGNTIYF.

The chain carries TRBV18 and TRBJ1-6; D may be TRBD1 (6 bases). Germline lookup yields CDR1 KGHSH and CDR2 LQKENI. The V gene lost 1 base and the J gene lost 9 bases, with 16 bases spanning the gap. The CDR3 runs to 16 residues. The CDR3 bases are TGTGCCAGCTCACCACTCGCAGGGGTGCTGGGTTCACCCCTCCACTTT. Its translation: CASSPLAGVLGSPLHF.